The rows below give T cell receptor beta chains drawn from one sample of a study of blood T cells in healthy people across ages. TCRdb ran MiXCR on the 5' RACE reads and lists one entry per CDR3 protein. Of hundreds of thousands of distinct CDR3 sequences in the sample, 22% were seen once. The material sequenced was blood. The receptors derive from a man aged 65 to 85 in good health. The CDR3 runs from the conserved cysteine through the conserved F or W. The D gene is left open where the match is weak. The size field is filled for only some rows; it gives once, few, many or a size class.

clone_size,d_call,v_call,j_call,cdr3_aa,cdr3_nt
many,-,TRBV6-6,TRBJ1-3,CASSSDQGNTIYF,TGTGCCAGCAGTTCCGACCAGGGCAACACCATATATTTT
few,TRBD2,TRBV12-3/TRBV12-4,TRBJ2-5,CASSSRTSGSLQETQYF,TGTGCCAGCAGTTCCCGGACTAGCGGAAGCCTCCAAGAGACCCAGTACTTC
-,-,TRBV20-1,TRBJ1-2,CSAGVNYGYTF,TGCAGTGCTGGGGTGAACTATGGCTACACCTTC
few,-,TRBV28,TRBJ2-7,CASSFGREQTYEQYF,TGTGCCAGCAGTTTTGGCAGGGAACAGACCTACGAGCAGTACTTC
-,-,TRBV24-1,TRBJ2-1,CATSDGPRGSNEQFF,TGTGCCACCAGTGATGGCCCAAGGGGGTCCAATGAGCAGTTCTTC
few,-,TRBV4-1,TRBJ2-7,CASSQHGVTSYEQYF,TGCGCCAGCAGCCAACACGGGGTAACCTCCTACGAGCAGTACTTC
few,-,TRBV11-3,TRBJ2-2,CASSIDGRYTGELFF,TGTGCCAGCAGTATAGACGGCCGATACACCGGGGAGCTGTTTTTT
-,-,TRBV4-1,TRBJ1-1,CASSLSGQNEAFF,TGCGCCAGCAGCCTTTCAGGACAGAATGAAGCTTTCTTT
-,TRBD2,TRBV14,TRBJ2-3,CASSQVFTSGRVDTQYF,TGTGCCAGCAGCCAAGTCTTCACTAGCGGGAGGGTAGATACGCAGTATTTT
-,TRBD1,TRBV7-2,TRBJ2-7,CASKTGANYEQYF,TGTGCCAGCAAGACAGGGGCAAACTACGAGCAGTACTTC
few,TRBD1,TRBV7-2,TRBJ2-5,CASSPRRGLGETQYF,TGTGCCAGCAGCCCTAGAAGGGGGCTTGGGGAGACCCAGTACTTC
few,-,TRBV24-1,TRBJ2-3,CASSRSIGTDTQYF,TGTGCCTCCTCGAGAAGCATTGGGACAGATACGCAGTATTTT
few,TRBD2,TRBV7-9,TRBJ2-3,CASSKNPRLAGLADTQYF,TGTGCCAGCAGCAAAAACCCAAGACTAGCGGGGTTGGCAGATACGCAGTATTTT
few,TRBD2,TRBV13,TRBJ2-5,CASSSAGTWEQYF,TGTGCCAGCAGCTCAGCGGGGACGTGGGAGCAGTACTTC
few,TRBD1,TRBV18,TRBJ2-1,CASSSDRDGQFF,TGTGCCAGCTCATCCGACAGGGACGGGCAGTTCTTC
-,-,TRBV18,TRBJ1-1,CASSKTGRGTEAFF,TGTGCCAGCTCTAAAACAGGGCGTGGCACTGAAGCTTTCTTT
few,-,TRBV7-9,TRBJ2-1,CASIYGLANEQFF,TGTGCCAGCATCTATGGGTTGGCCAATGAGCAGTTCTTC
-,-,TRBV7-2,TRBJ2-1,CASSLRSDNEQFF,TGTGCCAGCAGCTTAAGATCGGATAATGAGCAGTTCTTC
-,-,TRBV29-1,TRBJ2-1,CSVEYSGNEQFF,TGCAGCGTTGAGTATAGCGGTAATGAGCAGTTCTTC
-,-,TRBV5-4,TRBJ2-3,CASSLSQLTTDTQYF,TGTGCCAGCAGCTTATCCCAACTCACCACAGATACGCAGTATTTT
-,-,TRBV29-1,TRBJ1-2,CSVERAYHGYTF,TGCAGCGTTGAAAGGGCGTACCATGGCTACACCTTC
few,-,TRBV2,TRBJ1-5,CASSPTTGGNQPQHF,TGTGCCAGCAGCCCCACAACTGGGGGCAATCAGCCCCAGCATTTT
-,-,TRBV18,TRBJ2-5,CASSPLAGYQETQYF,TGTGCCAGCTCGCCCTTGGCGGGGTACCAAGAGACCCAGTACTTC
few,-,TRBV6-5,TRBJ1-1,CASTLMGVGEAFF,TGTGCCAGCACCCTGATGGGGGTAGGTGAAGCTTTCTTT
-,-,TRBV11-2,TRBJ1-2,CASRKPGQDYGYTF,TGTGCCAGCAGGAAACCGGGACAAGACTATGGCTACACCTTC
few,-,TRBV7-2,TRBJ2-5,CASSSSFSQETQYF,TGTGCCAGCAGCTCCTCTTTTAGTCAAGAGACCCAGTACTTC
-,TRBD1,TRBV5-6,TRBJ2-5,CASSIDRGGKTQYF,TGTGCCAGCAGCATCGACAGGGGCGGGAAGACCCAGTACTTC
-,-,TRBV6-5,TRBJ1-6,CASSYSMGGRSPLHF,TGTGCCAGCAGTTACTCGATGGGGGGCCGGTCACCCCTCCACTTT
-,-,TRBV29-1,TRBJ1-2,CSVEVRAYGYTF,TGCAGCGTTGAAGTCAGGGCTTATGGCTACACCTTC
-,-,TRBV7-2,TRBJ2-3,CASSFGGHSTDTQYF,TGTGCCAGCAGCTTCGGGGGACATAGCACAGATACGCAGTATTTT
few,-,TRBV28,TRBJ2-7,CASRPGVWGFPEQYF,TGTGCCAGCAGGCCAGGAGTGTGGGGCTTCCCCGAGCAGTACTTC
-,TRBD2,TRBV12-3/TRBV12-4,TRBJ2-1,CASRHSGGDYNEQFF,TGTGCCAGCAGGCATAGCGGGGGAGATTACAATGAGCAGTTCTTC
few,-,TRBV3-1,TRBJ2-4,CASSQDYSKNIQYF,TGTGCCAGCAGCCAAGATTATAGCAAAAACATTCAGTACTTC
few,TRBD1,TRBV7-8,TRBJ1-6,CASRGGTENSPLHF,TGTGCCAGCAGAGGGGGGACAGAGAATTCACCCCTCCACTTT
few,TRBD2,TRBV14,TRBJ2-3,CASSGEVLAGGPTDTQYF,TGTGCCAGCAGCGGGGAGGTACTAGCGGGAGGCCCCACAGATACGCAGTATTTT
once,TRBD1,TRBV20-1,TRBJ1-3,CSAPGQGEGNTIYF,TGCAGTGCGCCCGGACAGGGAGAGGGTAACACCATATATTTT
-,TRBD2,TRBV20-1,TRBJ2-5,CSADLAGGKETQYF,TGCAGTGCCGACCTAGCGGGGGGGAAAGAGACCCAGTACTTC
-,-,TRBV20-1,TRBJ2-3,CSASGVDTDTQYF,TGCAGTGCTAGTGGAGTTGATACAGATACGCAGTATTTT
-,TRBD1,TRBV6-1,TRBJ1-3,CASSGRTGAVDTIYF,TGTGCCAGCAGTGGACGGACAGGGGCTGTCGACACCATATATTTT
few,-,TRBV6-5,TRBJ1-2,CASSQFLNYGYTF,TGTGCCAGCAGTCAATTCCTGAACTATGGCTACACCTTC
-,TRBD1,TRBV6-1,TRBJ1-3,CASAGTASGNTIYF,TGTGCCAGCGCAGGGACAGCCTCTGGAAACACCATATATTTT
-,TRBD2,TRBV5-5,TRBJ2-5,CASSFSSAGGKKETQYF,TGTGCCAGCAGCTTTAGCTCAGCGGGGGGGAAAAAGGAGACCCAGTACTTC
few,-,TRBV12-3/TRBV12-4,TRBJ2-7,CASSAHGQSYEQYF,TGTGCCAGCAGTGCCCACGGACAGTCCTACGAGCAGTACTTC
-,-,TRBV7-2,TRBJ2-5,CASSFQRGWQETQYF,TGTGCCAGCAGCTTTCAAAGAGGGTGGCAAGAGACCCAGTACTTC
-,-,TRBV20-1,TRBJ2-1,CSAILSRGRDNEQFF,TGCAGTGCTATACTCTCCCGGGGACGGGACAATGAGCAGTTCTTC
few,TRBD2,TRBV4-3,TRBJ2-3,CASSQMASGSSDTQYF,TGCGCCAGCAGCCAGATGGCTAGCGGGAGTTCAGATACGCAGTATTTT
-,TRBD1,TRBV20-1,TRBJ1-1,CSARVTGEAEAFF,TGCAGTGCTAGAGTAACAGGGGAGGCTGAAGCTTTCTTT
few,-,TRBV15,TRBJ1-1,CATSRDLNTEAFF,TGTGCCACCAGCAGGGATCTGAACACTGAAGCTTTCTTT
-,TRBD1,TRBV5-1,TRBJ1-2,CASSSGGPAHGYTF,TGCGCCAGCAGTTCAGGGGGACCGGCCCATGGCTACACCTTC
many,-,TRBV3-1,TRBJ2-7,CASSRDPGAQEQYF,TGTGCCAGCAGTCGTGATCCCGGCGCGCAAGAGCAGTACTTC
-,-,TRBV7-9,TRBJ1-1,CASSLSSTVEAFF,TGTGCCAGCAGCTTATCATCGACAGTCGAAGCTTTCTTT
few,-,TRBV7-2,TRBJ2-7,CASGQQRGYEQYF,TGTGCCAGCGGTCAACAACGGGGCTACGAGCAGTACTTC
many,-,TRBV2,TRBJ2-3,CASNRITDTQYF,TGTGCCAGCAATAGGATTACAGATACGCAGTATTTT
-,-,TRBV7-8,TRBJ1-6,CASSPNSASYNSPLHF,TGTGCCAGCAGCCCCAATAGCGCCTCCTATAATTCACCCCTCCACTTT
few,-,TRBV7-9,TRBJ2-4,CASSLVPGPRAKNIQYF,TGTGCCAGCAGCTTAGTGCCGGGACCCCGAGCCAAAAACATTCAGTACTTC
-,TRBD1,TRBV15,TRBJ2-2,CATSRDLGQGPGELFF,TGTGCCACCAGCAGAGATCTGGGACAGGGGCCCGGGGAGCTGTTTTTT
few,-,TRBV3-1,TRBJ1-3,CASSQDAGPGNTIYF,TGTGCCAGCAGCCAAGATGCGGGGCCTGGAAACACCATATATTTT
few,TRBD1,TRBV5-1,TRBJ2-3,CASSMTGGDTQYF,TGCGCCAGCAGCATGACAGGGGGAGATACGCAGTATTTT